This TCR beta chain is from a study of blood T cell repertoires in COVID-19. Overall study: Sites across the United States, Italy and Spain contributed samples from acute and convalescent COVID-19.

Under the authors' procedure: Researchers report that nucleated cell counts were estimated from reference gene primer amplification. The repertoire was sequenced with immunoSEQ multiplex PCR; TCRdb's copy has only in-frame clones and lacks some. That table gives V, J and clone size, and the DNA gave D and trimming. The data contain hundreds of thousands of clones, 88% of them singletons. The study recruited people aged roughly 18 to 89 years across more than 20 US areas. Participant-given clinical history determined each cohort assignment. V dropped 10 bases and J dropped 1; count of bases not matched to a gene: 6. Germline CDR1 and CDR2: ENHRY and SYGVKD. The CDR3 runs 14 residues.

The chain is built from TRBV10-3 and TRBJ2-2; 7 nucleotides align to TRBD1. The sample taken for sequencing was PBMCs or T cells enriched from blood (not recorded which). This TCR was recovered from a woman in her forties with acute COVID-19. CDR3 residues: CATSGTENTGELFF. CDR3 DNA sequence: TGTGCCACGTCCGGGACAGAGAACACCGGGGAGCTGTTTTTT.